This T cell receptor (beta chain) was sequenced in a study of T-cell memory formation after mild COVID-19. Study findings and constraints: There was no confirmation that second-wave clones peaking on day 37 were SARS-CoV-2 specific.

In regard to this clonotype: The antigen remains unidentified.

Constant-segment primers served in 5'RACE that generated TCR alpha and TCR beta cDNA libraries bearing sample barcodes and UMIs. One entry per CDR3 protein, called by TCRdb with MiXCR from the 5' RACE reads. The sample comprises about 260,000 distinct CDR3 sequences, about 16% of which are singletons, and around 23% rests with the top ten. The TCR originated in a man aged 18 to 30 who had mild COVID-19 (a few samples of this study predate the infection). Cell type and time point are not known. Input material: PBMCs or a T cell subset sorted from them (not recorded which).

CDR3 bases: TGTGCCAGCAGCCAAGGCCCTGTGGGGAACACTGAAGCTTTCTTT. This sequence encodes CASSQGPVGNTEAFF. The V and J genes are TRBV3-1 and TRBJ1-1; D remains ambiguous. Germline CDR1 and CDR2: LGHDT and YNNKEL (reference sequence). V dropped 1 base and J dropped 1 base, with 10 bases sitting between them. The CDR3 is 15 residues long. The complete variable domain, with remaining parts taken from reference TRBV3-1 and TRBJ1-1, reads DTAVSQTPKYLVTQMGNDKSIKCEQNLGHDTMYWYKQDSKKFLKIMFSYNNKELIINETVPNRFSPKSPDKAHLNLHINSLELGDSAVYFCASSQGPVGNTEAFFGQGTRLTVV.